Following are 31 T cell receptor beta chains from one sample sequenced in a study of T cell responses to AZD1222 COVID-19 vaccine. Using immunoSEQ multiplex PCR, the repertoire was profiled, and TCRdb retains in-frame clones only, with some absent. The data contain more than 150,000 clones, around nine tenths of them singletons. The sequences come from peripheral blood, collected 28 days after the second AZD1222 dose. These receptors all stem from an adult who received the AZD1222 COVID-19 vaccine.

The gene calls are TRBV12-3 or TRBV12-4 and TRBJ1-1; weak D call: TRBD1 (5 bases). V was trimmed by 6 bases and J by 1 base, leaving 9 bases between them. This CDR3 spans 13 amino acids. CDR3 nucleotide sequence: TGTGCCAGCAGAACCGACAGGAACACTGAAGCTTTCTTT. Translated, it gives CASRTDRNTEAFF.

The chain carries TRBV18 and TRBJ1-1; a weak D match, TRBD1 (6 bases). V dropped 1 base and J dropped 1 base, with 16 bases sitting between them. The V gene's germline CDR1 is KGHSH and CDR2 LQKENI. The CDR3 consists of 17 residues. CDR3 coding DNA: TGTGCCAGCTCACCACGAATGGAGGGACAAGGGAACACTGAAGCTTTCTTT. It specifies CASSPRMEGQGNTEAFF. The entire variable domain, with the rest obtained from reference TRBV18 and TRBJ1-1, is as follows: NAGVMQNPRHLVRRRGQEARLRCSPMKGHSHVYWYRQLPEEGLKFMVYLQKENIIDESGMPKERFSAEFPKEGPSILRIQQVVRGDSAAYFCASSPRMEGQGNTEAFFGQGTRLTVV.

CDR3 nucleotide sequence: TGCGCCAGCAGCTTGGATGGCGGGAGGGCCATCGATGAGCAGTTCTTC. This sequence encodes CASSLDGGRAIDEQFF. The chain has TRBV5-1 and TRBJ2-1, with TRBD2 matching 9 bases. Germline lookup yields CDR1 SGHRS and CDR2 YFSETQ. The CDR3 is 16 amino acids. J lost 8 bases, V lost 0 bases, and 9 bases had no gene match.

The rearrangement joins TRBV27 to TRBJ2-1, with 9 bases that match TRBD2. The CDR3 has 14 residues. With V trimmed by 8 bases and J by 4 bases, 6 bases remained unmatched. Germline values: CDR1 MNHEY, CDR2 SMNVEV (reference sequence). Written as DNA, the CDR3 is TGTGCCAGCTCTAGCGGGGACATATACAATGAGCAGTTCTTC. This gives the protein CASSSGDIYNEQFF.

A single count supports this clone. V is TRBV19 and J is TRBJ1-6; D may be TRBD1 (5 bases). V gave up 6 bases and J gave up 13 bases, with 28 bases separating them. CDR3 size: 17 residues. The germline V gene encodes CDR1 LNHDA and CDR2 SQIVND (reference sequence). The CDR3 loop reads CASSTGPWQGLEYPLHF. The CDR3 DNA follows: TGTGCCAGTAGCACAGGCCCCTGGCAGGGTCTCGAATACCCCCTCCACTTT. Filled out from reference TRBV19 and TRBJ1-6, the complete variable domain reads DGGITQSPKYLFRKEGQNVTLSCEQNLNHDAMYWYRQDPGQGLRLIYYSQIVNDFQKGDIAEGYSVSREKKESFPLTVTSAQKNPTAFYLCASSTGPWQGLEYPLHFGNGTRLTVT.

This chain's CDR3 is CASSSPQAYGYTF. In nucleotides, the CDR3 is TGTGCCAGCAGTTCCCCTCAAGCCTATGGCTACACCTTC. The chain combines TRBV28 with TRBJ1-2; D unclear. The germline V gene has CDR1 MDHEN and CDR2 SYDVKM. CDR3 length: 13 residues. V lost 4 bases to trimming and J lost 4 bases, with 10 bases between them.

This chain links TRBV14 with TRBJ1-1; D possibly corresponds to TRBD1 (5 bases). CDR3 length: 16 amino acids. In germline, CDR1 is SGHDN, CDR2 FVKESK. Trimming pared 2 bases from V and 1 base from J, leaving 14 bases between. The CDR3: CASSQQSGVGNTEAFF. CDR3 coding DNA: TGTGCCAGCAGCCAACAGTCGGGGGTAGGGAACACTGAAGCTTTCTTT.

This chain uses TRBV5-6 with TRBJ1-1; 8 bases match TRBD1. This CDR3 region has 16 residues. Germline V lookup: CDR1 SGHDT, CDR2 YYEEEE. Unmatched junction bases numbered 10, after V lost 3 bases and J lost 3 bases. The CDR3 reads CASSWTGFVLDTEAFF. CDR3 bases: TGTGCCAGCAGCTGGACAGGGTTTGTTTTGGACACTGAAGCTTTCTTT.

To note about this clone: Other DNA sequences from this sample encode an identical CDR3 as well. This sequence joins TRBV7-9 and TRBJ2-7; no definite D call. The CDR3 totals 11 residues. The V and J ends lost 4 bases and 4 bases respectively, with 5 bases between them. Germline assignment: CDR1 SEHNR and CDR2 FQNEAQ (reference sequence). The CDR3 sequence: CASSSAYEQYF. CDR3 bases: TGTGCCAGCAGCTCTGCTTACGAGCAGTACTTC.

This chain connects TRBV2 to TRBJ2-7; D remains ambiguous. Germline loops: CDR1 SNHLY, CDR2 FYNNEI. The CDR3 loop spans 11 amino acids. The ends were cut back, 6 bases at V and 3 bases at J, with 6 bases in the middle. The chain's CDR3 is CASSRNYEQYF. CDR3 coding DNA: TGTGCCAGCAGCCGGAACTACGAGCAGTACTTC.

The chain has TRBV28 and TRBJ1-6; 10 nucleotides match TRBD1. V gave up 6 bases and J gave up 6 bases; unmatched junction bases: 5. The CDR3 has 15 amino acids. Per the germline V gene, CDR1 is MDHEN and CDR2 is SYDVKM. The CDR3 region has the DNA TGTGCCAGCAGGCACGGACAGGGGGGTAATTCACCCCTCCACTTT. This gives the protein CASRHGQGGNSPLHF.

The CDR3 DNA reads TGTGCCACCAGTGGGCCCCCCCCAAACACTGAAGCTTTCTTT. Its protein is CATSGPPPNTEAFF. The rearrangement joins TRBV24-1 to TRBJ1-1; the D is unclear. Germline V gives CDR1 KGHDR, CDR2 SFDVKD. This CDR3 is built from 14 residues. The V end was cut by 5 bases, the J end by 2 bases, with 11 bases between.

This rearrangement joins TRBV24-1 to TRBJ1-2; 12 bases align to TRBD1. Germline CDR1 and CDR2: KGHDR and SFDVKD. The CDR3 contains 15 residues. V gave up 5 bases and J gave up 8 bases; unmatched junction bases: 8. CDR3 residues: CATSGPGQGAGGYTF. DNA of the CDR3: TGTGCCACCAGTGGCCCGGGACAGGGGGCTGGAGGCTACACCTTC.

The chain links TRBV14 to TRBJ2-4; 10 bases are a match to TRBD2. The CDR3 contains 18 residues. Losses at the gene ends were 1 base for V and 4 bases for J; bases not matched to a gene: 10. Germline V gene data show CDR1 as SGHDN and CDR2 as FVKESK. The CDR3 region has the DNA TGTGCCAGCAGCCAAGGATTGAAGACTAGCGGGTTTAAAAACATTCAGTACTTC. This gives the protein CASSQGLKTSGFKNIQYF.

The chain combines TRBV7-6 with TRBJ1-6; the match to TRBD1 covers 7 bases. Per the germline V gene, CDR1 is SGHVS and CDR2 is FNYEAQ. Trimming cost V 5 bases and J 6 bases; bases outside gene matches: 4. CDR3 length: 14 residues. The DNA of the CDR3 is TGTGCCAGCAGCATGGGACAGCTTAATTCACCCCTCCACTTT. Encoded protein: CASSMGQLNSPLHF.

This chain connects TRBV5-6 to TRBJ2-7; 14 positions match TRBD2. With V trimmed by 4 bases and J by 4 bases, 7 bases remained unmatched. Germline V gene lookup returns CDR1 SGHDT and CDR2 YYEEEE. This CDR3 has 16 amino acids. The CDR3 nucleotides read TGTGCCAGCAGCAGAGCTGGACTAGCGGGAGGATACGAGCAGTACTTC. Translated, it gives CASSRAGLAGGYEQYF.

The chain uses TRBV19 and TRBJ1-6, with D hard to call. CDR1 and CDR2 (germline): LNHDA, SQIVND (reference sequence). The V end was cut by 7 bases, the J end by 10 bases, with 14 bases between. The CDR3 runs to 13 residues. The CDR3, as DNA: TGTGCCAGTACCCCAGGTGGGGTGTCACCCCTCCACTTT. Translating it yields CASTPGGVSPLHF.

This sequence joins TRBV27 and TRBJ2-5; 13 bases match TRBD2. The junction had 8 bases not matched to a gene; V was cut back by 4 bases and J by 0 bases. Germline assignment: CDR1 MNHEY and CDR2 SMNVEV (reference sequence). This CDR3 has 18 amino acids. CDR3 nucleotides: TGTGCCAGCAGTTCGCCGGGACTAGCGGGGCAGTACCAAGAGACCCAGTACTTC. Encoded protein: CASSSPGLAGQYQETQYF.

The CDR3 protein is CAWATGTNTGELFF. The DNA of the CDR3 is TGTGCCTGGGCTACAGGTACGAACACCGGGGAGCTGTTTTTT. The chain uses TRBV30 and TRBJ2-2, with D tentatively TRBD1 (5 bases). Germline loops: CDR1 GTSNPN, CDR2 SVGIG (reference sequence). The CDR3 runs 14 residues. V lost 5 bases and J 0 bases, leaving 10 bases between the germline ends.

The genes are TRBV6-2 or TRBV6-3 and TRBJ2-1; D is perhaps TRBD2 (7 bases). Between the trimmed V and J ends, which lost 2 bases and 4 bases, there was a span of 12 bases. The CDR3 has 15 residues. The germline gives CDR1 MNHEY, CDR2 SVGEGT. Here the CDR3 reads CASSYTGGVYNEQFF. CDR3 bases: TGTGCCAGCAGTTACACGGGGGGCGTTTACAATGAGCAGTTCTTC.

J is TRBJ2-3 and V is TRBV9, with TRBD1 identical over 10 bases. This CDR3 spans 15 amino acids. CDR1 and CDR2 from the germline V gene are SGDLS and YYNGEE. J was trimmed by 6 bases and V by 3 bases; bases with no gene match: 7. For the CDR3, the DNA is TGTGCCAGCAGCGGTCGGACAGGGGGGTTTGATACGCAGTATTTT. It codes for CASSGRTGGFDTQYF.

The V gene is TRBV6-5, the J gene TRBJ2-7; TRBD1 matches at 8 bases. V was pared by 0 bases and J by 4 bases, with 5 bases of the junction left unmatched. CDR1 and CDR2 from the germline V gene are MNHEY and SVGAGI. This CDR3 is 15 amino acids long. The CDR3, as DNA: TGTGCCAGCAGTTACTCCGCGACAGGGGAATACGAGCAGTACTTC. It translates to CASSYSATGEYEQYF.

The V and J genes are TRBV7-9 and TRBJ2-2, with D hard to call. This CDR3 region has 14 residues. Germline CDR1 is SEHNR and CDR2 is FQNEAQ (reference sequence). Trimming shortened V by 2 bases and J by 7 bases, and 11 bases separated the two germline ends. Here the CDR3 DNA reads TGTGCCAGCAGCTTACGTAACCTGGGCGGGGAGCTGTTTTTT. Translating gives CASSLRNLGGELFF. Complete variable domain (other parts from reference TRBV7-9 and TRBJ2-2): DTGVSQNPRHKITKRGQNVTFRCDPISEHNRLYWYRQTLGQGPEFLTYFQNEAQLEKSRLLSDRFSAERPKGSFSTLEIQRTEQGDSAMYLCASSLRNLGGELFFGEGSRLTVL.

The rearrangement uses TRBV7-3 and TRBJ2-3; no clear D. The V gene's germline CDR1 is SGHTA and CDR2 FQGTGA. There are 13 residues in the CDR3. V was trimmed by 4 bases and J by 3 bases, leaving 8 bases between them. Here the CDR3 DNA reads TGTGCCAGCAGCTCGTTTGGGACAGATACGCAGTATTTT. This translates into CASSSFGTDTQYF.

Here the CDR3 reads CATTTDTTPQYNSPLHF. DNA of the CDR3: TGTGCCACCACCACCGACACGACACCTCAGTATAATTCACCCCTCCACTTT. This chain connects TRBV15 to TRBJ1-6; D gene ambiguous. V lost 7 bases to trimming and J lost 4 bases, with 20 bases between them. Germline loops: CDR1 LNHNV, CDR2 YYDKDF (reference sequence). This CDR3 has 17 amino acids. The variable domain in full, with the rest retrieved from reference TRBV15 and TRBJ1-6, is DAMVIQNPRYQVTQFGKPVTLSCSQTLNHNVMYWYQQKSSQAPKLLFHYYDKDFNNEADTPDNFQSRRPNTSFCFLDIRSPGLGDTAMYLCATTTDTTPQYNSPLHFGNGTRLTVT.

V is TRBV10-1 and J is TRBJ2-7; 10 bases align to TRBD1. V dropped 0 bases and J dropped 3; count of bases not matched to a gene: 2. CDR1 and CDR2 (germline): WNHNN, SYGVQD (reference sequence). The CDR3 consists of 15 residues. CDR3 region: CASSESDRGLYEQYF. As DNA, the CDR3 is TGCGCCAGCAGTGAGTCTGACAGGGGGCTCTACGAGCAGTACTTC.

The chain combines TRBV6-1 with TRBJ1-1; 7 nucleotides align to TRBD1. After removal of 1 base from V and 3 bases from J, the junction contained 8 bases not matched to a gene. The CDR3 covers 16 residues. Germline CDR1 MNHNS, CDR2 SASEGT. CDR3 in DNA: TGTGCCAGCAGTGAAGGGGAGAGGGGGCTGTACACTGAAGCTTTCTTT. As protein: CASSEGERGLYTEAFF.

This chain joins TRBV5-1 and TRBJ2-7, with 7 nucleotides matching TRBD1. The CDR3 totals 15 residues. The ends lost 8 bases at V and 2 bases at J; junction bases unmatched: 13. CDR1 and CDR2 (germline): SGHRS, YFSETQ. The CDR3 nucleotides are TGCGCCAGGAGACCCGACAGGGAAGCCACCTACGAGCAGTACTTC. Translating gives CARRPDREATYEQYF.

This clone was counted between two and nine times. The chain uses TRBV20-1 and TRBJ2-5, with D unresolved. Germline V gene lookup returns CDR1 DFQATT and CDR2 SNEGSKA (reference sequence). The CDR3 has 13 residues. V lost 3 bases to trimming and J lost 4 bases, with 12 bases between them. The CDR3 reads CSASRTVLETQYF. In DNA form, the CDR3 reads TGCAGTGCTAGTCGAACGGTCCTAGAGACCCAGTACTTC.

This clone appeared a single time. V is TRBV6-2 or TRBV6-3 and J is TRBJ2-1; weak D call: TRBD2 (6 bases). The CDR3 contains 15 residues. Germline V gene sequence: CDR1 MNHEY, CDR2 SVGEGT. V dropped 6 bases and J dropped 4 bases, with 16 bases sitting between them. This CDR3 reads CASSPGLPIYNEQFF. CDR3 DNA sequence: TGTGCCAGCAGCCCAGGACTACCTATTTACAATGAGCAGTTCTTC.

The V call is TRBV30, the J call TRBJ1-2, with TRBD1 as a possible D gene (5 bases). Trimming removed 3 bases from V and 6 bases from J, with 14 bases in between. Germline V gives CDR1 GTSNPN, CDR2 SVGIG (reference sequence). The CDR3 length is 13 residues. The CDR3 region has the DNA TGTGCCTGGAGCCGGGACGGCATTAATGGCTACACCTTC. Amino acids: CAWSRDGINGYTF.